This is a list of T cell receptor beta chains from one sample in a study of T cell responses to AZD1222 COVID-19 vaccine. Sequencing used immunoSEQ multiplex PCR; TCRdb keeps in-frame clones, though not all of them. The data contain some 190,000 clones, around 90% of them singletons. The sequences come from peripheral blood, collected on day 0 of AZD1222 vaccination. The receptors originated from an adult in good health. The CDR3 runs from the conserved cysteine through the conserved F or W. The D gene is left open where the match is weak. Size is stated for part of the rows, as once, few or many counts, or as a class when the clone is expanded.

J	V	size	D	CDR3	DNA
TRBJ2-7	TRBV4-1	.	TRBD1	CASSPNAGGAKEQYF	TGCGCCAGCAGCCCAAACGCAGGGGGCGCAAAGGAGCAGTACTTC
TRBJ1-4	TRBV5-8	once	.	CASSLGQSANEKLFF	TGTGCCAGCAGCTTAGGACAGAGTGCTAATGAAAAACTGTTTTTT
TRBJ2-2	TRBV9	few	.	CASSVAGTGELFF	TGTGCCAGCAGCGTAGCTGGTACCGGGGAGCTGTTTTTT
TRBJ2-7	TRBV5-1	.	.	CASSLAGAKHEQYF	TGCGCCAGCAGCTTGGCAGGGGCTAAACACGAGCAGTACTTC
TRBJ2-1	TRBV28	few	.	CASSFAGLLRSYNEQFF	TGTGCCAGCAGTTTCGCAGGTCTCCTGAGATCCTACAATGAGCAGTTCTTC
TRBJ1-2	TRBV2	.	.	CASAGVQGRPYGYTF	TGTGCCTCGGCGGGGGTCCAGGGACGTCCCTATGGCTACACCTTC
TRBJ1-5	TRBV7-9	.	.	CASSQVNQPQHF	TGTGCCAGCAGCCAAGTCAATCAGCCCCAGCATTTT
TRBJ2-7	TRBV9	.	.	CASSVEVGAYEQYF	TGTGCCAGCAGCGTAGAAGTGGGTGCCTACGAGCAGTACTTC
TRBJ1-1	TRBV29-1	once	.	CSVEGGGANTEAFF	TGCAGCGTTGAAGGGGGGGGTGCGAACACTGAAGCTTTCTTT
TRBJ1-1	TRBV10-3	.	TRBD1	CAISPHTGGQTEAFF	TGTGCCATCAGTCCCCACACAGGGGGCCAGACTGAAGCTTTCTTT
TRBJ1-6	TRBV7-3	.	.	CASSLNGGNSPLHF	TGTGCCAGCAGCTTAAACGGGGGGAATTCACCCCTCCACTTT
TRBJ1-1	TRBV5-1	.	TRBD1	CASSLRQGAPEAFF	TGCGCCAGCAGCTTGAGACAGGGGGCCCCTGAAGCTTTCTTT
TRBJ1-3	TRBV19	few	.	CASSIRPQSSGNTIYF	TGTGCCAGTAGTATCCGCCCCCAGAGCTCTGGAAACACCATATATTTT
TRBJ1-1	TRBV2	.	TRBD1	CASRYWVDRENTEAFF	TGTGCCAGCAGGTACTGGGTCGACAGGGAGAACACTGAAGCTTTCTTT
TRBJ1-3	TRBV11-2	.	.	CASSSGWGSGNTIYF	TGTGCCAGCAGCTCCGGATGGGGCTCTGGAAACACCATATATTTT
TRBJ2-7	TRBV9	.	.	CASPEKAGEQYF	TGTGCCAGCCCCGAGAAGGCGGGAGAGCAGTACTTC
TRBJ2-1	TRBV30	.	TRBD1	CAWSVKGQGTNEQFF	TGTGCCTGGAGTGTAAAGGGACAGGGAACCAATGAGCAGTTCTTC
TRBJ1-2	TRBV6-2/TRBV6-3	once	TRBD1	CASSYSFRTGALNYGYTF	TGTGCCAGCAGTTACTCTTTTCGGACAGGGGCTCTTAACTATGGCTACACCTTC
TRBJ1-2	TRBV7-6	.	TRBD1	CASSSRRDRVGINYGYTF	TGTGCCAGCAGCTCTAGACGGGACAGGGTTGGAATTAACTATGGCTACACCTTC
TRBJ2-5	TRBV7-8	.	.	CASSHRRKQETQYF	TGTGCCAGCAGCCACCGTCGAAAACAAGAGACCCAGTACTTC
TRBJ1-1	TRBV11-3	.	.	CASSPRVEEAFF	TGTGCCAGCAGCCCCAGGGTGGAAGAAGCTTTCTTT
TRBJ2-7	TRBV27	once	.	CASSLNRRHEQYF	TGTGCCAGCAGTTTAAATCGCAGGCACGAGCAGTACTTC
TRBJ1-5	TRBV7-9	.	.	CASRLNGADQPQHF	TGTGCCAGCAGACTCAACGGGGCGGATCAGCCCCAGCATTTT
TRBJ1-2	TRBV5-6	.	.	CASSGSGTTYGYTF	TGTGCCAGCAGCGGGTCGGGGACCACCTATGGCTACACCTTC
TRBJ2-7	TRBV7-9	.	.	CASSLVQGGIYEQYF	TGTGCCAGCAGCTTAGTACAAGGCGGAATTTACGAGCAGTACTTC
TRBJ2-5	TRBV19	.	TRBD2	CASSNGLAGFQETQYF	TGTGCCAGTAGTAATGGACTAGCGGGGTTTCAAGAGACCCAGTACTTC
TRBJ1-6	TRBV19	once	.	CASSIGQQGPSPLHF	TGTGCCAGTAGTATTGGGCAACAGGGACCTTCACCCCTCCACTTT
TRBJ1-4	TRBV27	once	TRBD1	CASRSQGFGNEKLFF	TGTGCCAGCAGATCACAGGGGTTCGGTAATGAAAAACTGTTTTTT
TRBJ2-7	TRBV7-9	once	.	CASRATGEGSYEQYF	TGTGCCAGCAGAGCCACAGGGGAGGGCTCCTACGAGCAGTACTTC
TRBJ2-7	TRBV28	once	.	CASTPGGGQAYEQYF	TGTGCCAGCACCCCCGGCGGGGGACAGGCTTACGAGCAGTACTTC
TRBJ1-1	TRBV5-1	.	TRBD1	CASKQGAWDTEAFF	TGCGCCAGTAAACAGGGGGCTTGGGACACTGAAGCTTTCTTT
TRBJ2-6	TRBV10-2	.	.	CASSGSGANVLTF	TGCGCCAGCAGTGGGTCTGGGGCCAACGTCCTGACTTTC
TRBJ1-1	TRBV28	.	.	CASSLRGGKAFF	TGTGCCAGCAGTCTCCGAGGCGGCAAGGCTTTCTTT
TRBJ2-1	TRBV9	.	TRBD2	CASSVGLAGGLYNEQFF	TGTGCCAGCAGCGTCGGACTAGCGGGGGGCCTATACAATGAGCAGTTCTTC
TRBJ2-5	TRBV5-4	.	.	CASSPPGLQETQYF	TGTGCCAGCAGCCCCCCGGGACTCCAAGAGACCCAGTACTTC
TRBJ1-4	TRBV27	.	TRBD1	CASSLTGGATNEKLFF	TGTGCCAGCAGTCTAACAGGGGGTGCAACTAATGAAAAACTGTTTTTT
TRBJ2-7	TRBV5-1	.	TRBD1	CASAPGQGAREQYF	TGCGCCAGCGCCCCGGGACAGGGGGCTCGTGAGCAGTACTTC
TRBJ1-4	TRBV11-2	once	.	CASSLDLTGRVVEKLFF	TGTGCCAGCAGCTTAGATCTCACTGGCCGGGTGGTTGAAAAACTGTTTTTT
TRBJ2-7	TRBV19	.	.	CASSGRAYEQYF	TGTGCCAGTAGTGGAAGGGCCTACGAGCAGTACTTC
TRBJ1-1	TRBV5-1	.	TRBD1	CASSPGQGRGTEAFF	TGCGCCAGCAGCCCGGGACAGGGAAGGGGCACTGAAGCTTTCTTT
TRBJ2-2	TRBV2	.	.	CATMGTWNTGELFF	TGTGCCACCATGGGGACTTGGAACACCGGGGAGCTGTTTTTT
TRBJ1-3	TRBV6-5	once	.	CASSYSTAADTIYF	TGTGCCAGCAGTTACTCGACAGCGGCGGACACCATATATTTT
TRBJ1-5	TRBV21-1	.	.	CASLSGGQPQHF	TGTGCCAGCCTGTCCGGGGGTCAGCCCCAGCATTTT
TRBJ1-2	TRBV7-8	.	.	CASSPILSGGLYGYTF	TGTGCCAGCAGCCCAATATTGTCTGGAGGACTCTATGGCTACACCTTC
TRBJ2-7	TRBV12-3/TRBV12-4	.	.	CASSLKGNEQYF	TGTGCCAGCAGTTTAAAGGGGAACGAGCAGTACTTC
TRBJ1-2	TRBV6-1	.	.	CASSSVDYGYTF	TGTGCCAGCAGCTCCGTCGATTATGGCTACACCTTC
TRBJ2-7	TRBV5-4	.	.	CASSLDPGVVGEQYF	TGTGCCAGCAGCTTGGATCCGGGAGTCGTAGGGGAGCAGTACTTC
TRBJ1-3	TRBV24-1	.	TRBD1	CATSDSGTGGYGNTIYF	TGTGCCACCAGTGATTCCGGGACAGGGGGCTACGGAAACACCATATATTTT
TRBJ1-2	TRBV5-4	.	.	CASSLVQGLYGYTF	TGTGCCAGCAGCTTGGTACAGGGTCTCTATGGCTACACCTTC
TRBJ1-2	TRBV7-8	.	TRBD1	CASSPSRQGSYTF	TGTGCCAGCAGCCCATCCCGACAGGGAAGCTACACCTTC
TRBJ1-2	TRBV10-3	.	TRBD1	CAISFEDRGNYGYTF	TGTGCCATCAGCTTCGAGGACAGGGGGAACTATGGCTACACCTTC
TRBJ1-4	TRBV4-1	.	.	CASSQTGFNEKLFF	TGCGCCAGCAGTCAAACGGGGTTTAATGAAAAACTGTTTTTT
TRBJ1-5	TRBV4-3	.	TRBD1	CASSQSRDRDQPQHF	TGCGCCAGCAGCCAATCCCGGGACAGGGACCAGCCCCAGCATTTT
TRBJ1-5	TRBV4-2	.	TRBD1	CASSQGGDRIQPQHF	TGTGCCAGCAGCCAAGGGGGGGACAGAATACAGCCCCAGCATTTT
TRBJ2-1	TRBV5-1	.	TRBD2	CASSLFRLADHNEQFF	TGCGCCAGCAGCTTGTTCCGACTAGCGGACCACAATGAGCAGTTCTTC
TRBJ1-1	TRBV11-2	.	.	CASSLGRDTEAFF	TGTGCCAGCAGCTTAGGTAGGGACACTGAAGCTTTCTTT
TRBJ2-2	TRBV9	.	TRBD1	CASSIRTGTGELFF	TGTGCCAGCAGCATACGGACAGGGACCGGGGAGCTGTTTTTT
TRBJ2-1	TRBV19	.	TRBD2	CASSMGLAGSNEQFF	TGTGCCAGTAGCATGGGACTAGCGGGGAGTAATGAGCAGTTCTTC
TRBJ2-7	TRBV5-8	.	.	CASSKRRAYEQYF	TGTGCCAGCAGCAAAAGACGGGCCTACGAGCAGTACTTC